Reported below is one T cell receptor (beta chain). The antigen it binds to is not known. No base qualities exist here, and no much larger clone lies one base off it. These data are taken from a study of cytomegalovirus exposure and HLA in healthy donors (dated by TCRdb to about 2017). With respect to the entire study: An earlier analysis of more than 550 of the donors reported 276 Gb of sequence data and 95 million to 130 million unique TCR beta sequences obtained from about 180 million T cells. An early release covering more than 500 HLA-typed donors comprised 250 to 350 gigabases of sequencing data and 65 million to 100 million unique TCR sequences. Among the approximately 430 genotyped donors, about 83% belonged to the genetic ancestry cluster associated with self-reported Caucasian donors. The aim of the study was to test whether cataloging public T cell receptors could identify signatures of past pathogen exposure. The T cell repertoires of under 700 subjects were profiled by immunosequencing and related to cytomegalovirus serostatus. In addition to the first cohort of 666 subjects, a separate validation cohort of approximately 130 different subjects was used. High-throughput TCR immunosequencing, statistical association of individual TCRs with disease status, and machine learning were combined to predict cytomegalovirus infection status. A later analysis re-examined previously published TCR beta repertoires from hundreds of donors and added high-resolution HLA genotyping to investigate patterns of TCR occurrence. In the later analysis, no new phenotypic data were used to find candidate immune exposures; instead, reliance was placed on TCR beta sequences and their occurrence across donors. An earlier analysis of approximately 580 of the donors used high-throughput TCR beta sequencing to judge whether each TCR beta V gene segment behaved as functional or pseudogenic. Donor age, sex, ethnicity and CMV serostatus were collected together with the repertoire data. Genome-wide SNP genotypes for about 65% of the roughly 670 donors were used in a later genetic analysis, which treated that subset as a discovery cohort. Every repertoire in the discovery cohort had been generated on one and the same sequencing platform. Class I and class II HLA loci were covered by the typing at four-digit resolution. Typing coverage differed by locus: A, B, C, DRB1 and DQB1 were typed in roughly 620-640 donors, DQA1 in roughly 500, DPA1 in 600 to 610, and DPB1 in roughly 450. Roughly 5 DR-DQ haplotypes were handled as single units for association and clustering because linkage in the cohort was strong. Among approximately 370 genotyped donors of the cohort, an average of approximately 200,000 unique TCR beta nucleotide sequences was sequenced per donor, of which about 19% were non-productive. General conclusions and limits of the study: A later analysis found that most CMV-associated TCR beta chains appeared HLA-restricted, with HLA associations seemingly driven largely by CMV exposure. When HLA alleles, especially DR and DQ, strongly co-occurred, TCR associations were difficult to assign to individual alleles. The earlier analysis of approximately 540 of the donors excluded over 15 rarely observed V segments, including chromosome 9 orphons, because counts were too low. Immune exposure information for the cohort was limited to CMV serostatus. Cytomegalovirus status was reported to be diagnosed by the classifier with high specificity and sensitivity in both the original and validation cohorts. In a later analysis, some 17,000 TCR beta sequences were associated with specific HLA alleles at a false discovery rate of 0.05. In a later analysis, the rate of TCR association differed among HLA loci, with DRB1 alleles having the most associated TCRs and HLA-C alleles having the fewest. In this cohort, only TCR beta chains were sequenced, and detectable features were limited by the absence of alpha or paired-chain data. The study listed 164 TCR beta chains as associated with cytomegalovirus. A further reported finding was that TCR beta sequences accurately predicted the HLA-A and HLA-B alleles for most subjects in the first cohort. The sequencing pipeline was judged likely to have produced a cluster of highly shared sequence variants as a technical artifact. Compared with equally common non-associated chains, HLA-associated TCR beta chains in a later analysis were more clonally expanded and had lower generation probabilities. In a later analysis, several top co-occurrence clusters were reported to appear linked to parvovirus B19, influenza, CMV and Epstein-Barr virus. In a later genetic analysis, fewer N-insertions in productive TCRs were reported among donors in an Asian-associated ancestry cluster than the roughly 670-donor mean. A few of the identified cytomegalovirus-associated TCR beta chains were confirmed in vitro to be specific for cytomegalovirus antigens. Linkage disequilibrium might explain the correlated functional status among segregating V segments, but an unknown experimental factor could not be excluded. Across donors, most TCR sequences were observed very rarely, whereas some public TCRs were present in many individuals. The presence/absence analyses assumed that sequencing depth was roughly uniform across donors, and that assumption may not be true. HLA typing was unavailable for some donors at each locus, so association tests used only the typed subset. In an earlier analysis of several hundred of the donors, most TCR beta V segments were observed in productive rearrangements about 87% or about 30% of the time, broadly matching IMGT annotations. V-gene and J-gene trimming of TCR beta chains was associated with a missense DCLRE1C variant in a later genetic analysis, and the association was replicated in an independent cohort. The authors suggested that the approach could potentially be generalized to other disease states and immunological phenotypes.

In total, just over 650 healthy bone marrow donors made up the cohort. At the time of sampling, all cohort members were nominally healthy, though unrecorded immune exposures were likely present. The donor tested CMV seronegative, placing the donor among the approximately 400 seronegative members of the cohort. Each donor provided a peripheral blood sample, and peripheral blood mononuclear cells were used for TCR beta sequencing. The Qiagen DNeasy Blood Extraction Kit was used to extract genomic DNA from the blood cell samples. Receptors were amplified or captured by the immunoSEQ multiplex PCR assay. For the multiplex PCR, a mixture combining 60 forward primers for TCR Vbeta segments and 13 reverse primers for TCR Jbeta segments was used. A multiplex PCR assay on genomic DNA amplified the CDR3 region of rearranged TCR beta genes. Amplified TCR beta libraries were sequenced as 87-base-pair reads on the Illumina HiSeq System. Regarding the original processing steps: A later analysis counted approximately 74 million unique TCR beta chains across the 666 repertoires, and 10 million to 12 million of these chains were shared by at least two donors. Raw reads were error-corrected and collapsed into unique sequences with a nearest-neighbor algorithm that merged closely related sequences to remove PCR and sequencing errors. Alignment of CDR3 sequences to IMGT reference sequences was used to assign V, D and J gene segments. For a sequence to be retained, at least a six-nucleotide match to both a V gene segment and a J gene segment was required. Rearrangements were classified as productive when the CDR3 lacked stop codons and remained in frame with V and J, and all other rearrangements were classified as non-productive. Following IMGT convention, CDR3 was defined as the stretch from the second conserved V-encoded cysteine up to the conserved J-encoded phenylalanine. The earlier analysis of some 540 of the donors excluded any sequence lacking an unambiguous match to a single V gene segment. In an earlier analysis of about 590 of the donors, a V segment was called functional when productive rearrangements were above 56.7%, and segregating when the standard deviation between donors exceeded 5%. To diagnose cytomegalovirus status from the catalog of TCR beta chain sequences, a statistical classification framework was built. A later analysis assigned V and J genes by comparing TCR nucleotide sequences with IMGT/GENE-DB human TR gene sequences. A later analysis assigned CDR3 sequences and most-parsimonious VDJ recombination scenarios with the TCRdist pipeline. In a later analysis, every TCR beta chain was defined by the combination of its CDR3 amino acid sequence and its V-gene family, and reads without a unique V-gene family were dropped. To address suspected cross-contamination and a sequencing artifact, a later analysis removed approximately 590 highly shared, low-generation-probability nucleotide sequences. In a later analysis, a clonal expansion index was calculated for each public chain from normalized within-repertoire ranks of inferred template counts. Generation probabilities in a later analysis came from a VDJ recombination model fitted to out-of-frame rearrangements, and those results were checked against IGoR. In a later analysis, hypergeometric tests were used to score TCR-TCR, TCR-HLA and TCR-CMV co-occurrence, with a repertoire-size bias correction applied to TCR pairs. False discovery rates were estimated in a later analysis by permuting HLA or CMV assignments 20 times. In a later analysis, co-occurring TCRs were grouped with DBSCAN, and TCRdist sequence similarity was added when clustering was performed within HLA-allele-positive subsets. Co-occurrence clustering excluded repertoires with fewer than 30,000 or more than 120,000 public chains, plus five with anomalous nucleotide sharing. Held by TCRdb, this immuneACCESS table contains in-frame sequences only and omits some clones. Under half of the omission traces to an unresolved V gene where checked; the cause of the rest is unknown. V and J calls and clone size are given by that table; D and trimming were obtained from the DNA. The sample yields around 230,000 clones; roughly 84% were counted once. About 0.22% of the sample rests with the top ten.

This clonotype originated in a girl aged 2-10 years in good health and CMV-seronegative. Sequenced input: PBMCs.

The DNA reads TGTGCCAGTAGTATAGGGCCTACAGGGGACCGGCAGTACTTC. The translation is CASSIGPTGDRQYF. This chain joins TRBV19 to TRBJ2-7, and 7 junctional nucleotides match TRBD1. CDR1 and CDR2 are read off the germline V gene (reference sequence) as LNHDA and SQIVND. V lost 1 base and J lost 9 bases, and the count of bases not matched to a germline gene is 9. CDR3 length: 14 amino acids, cysteine to phenylalanine. The retained sequence is limited to the CDR3, 42 bases, with the frame set at the first base.